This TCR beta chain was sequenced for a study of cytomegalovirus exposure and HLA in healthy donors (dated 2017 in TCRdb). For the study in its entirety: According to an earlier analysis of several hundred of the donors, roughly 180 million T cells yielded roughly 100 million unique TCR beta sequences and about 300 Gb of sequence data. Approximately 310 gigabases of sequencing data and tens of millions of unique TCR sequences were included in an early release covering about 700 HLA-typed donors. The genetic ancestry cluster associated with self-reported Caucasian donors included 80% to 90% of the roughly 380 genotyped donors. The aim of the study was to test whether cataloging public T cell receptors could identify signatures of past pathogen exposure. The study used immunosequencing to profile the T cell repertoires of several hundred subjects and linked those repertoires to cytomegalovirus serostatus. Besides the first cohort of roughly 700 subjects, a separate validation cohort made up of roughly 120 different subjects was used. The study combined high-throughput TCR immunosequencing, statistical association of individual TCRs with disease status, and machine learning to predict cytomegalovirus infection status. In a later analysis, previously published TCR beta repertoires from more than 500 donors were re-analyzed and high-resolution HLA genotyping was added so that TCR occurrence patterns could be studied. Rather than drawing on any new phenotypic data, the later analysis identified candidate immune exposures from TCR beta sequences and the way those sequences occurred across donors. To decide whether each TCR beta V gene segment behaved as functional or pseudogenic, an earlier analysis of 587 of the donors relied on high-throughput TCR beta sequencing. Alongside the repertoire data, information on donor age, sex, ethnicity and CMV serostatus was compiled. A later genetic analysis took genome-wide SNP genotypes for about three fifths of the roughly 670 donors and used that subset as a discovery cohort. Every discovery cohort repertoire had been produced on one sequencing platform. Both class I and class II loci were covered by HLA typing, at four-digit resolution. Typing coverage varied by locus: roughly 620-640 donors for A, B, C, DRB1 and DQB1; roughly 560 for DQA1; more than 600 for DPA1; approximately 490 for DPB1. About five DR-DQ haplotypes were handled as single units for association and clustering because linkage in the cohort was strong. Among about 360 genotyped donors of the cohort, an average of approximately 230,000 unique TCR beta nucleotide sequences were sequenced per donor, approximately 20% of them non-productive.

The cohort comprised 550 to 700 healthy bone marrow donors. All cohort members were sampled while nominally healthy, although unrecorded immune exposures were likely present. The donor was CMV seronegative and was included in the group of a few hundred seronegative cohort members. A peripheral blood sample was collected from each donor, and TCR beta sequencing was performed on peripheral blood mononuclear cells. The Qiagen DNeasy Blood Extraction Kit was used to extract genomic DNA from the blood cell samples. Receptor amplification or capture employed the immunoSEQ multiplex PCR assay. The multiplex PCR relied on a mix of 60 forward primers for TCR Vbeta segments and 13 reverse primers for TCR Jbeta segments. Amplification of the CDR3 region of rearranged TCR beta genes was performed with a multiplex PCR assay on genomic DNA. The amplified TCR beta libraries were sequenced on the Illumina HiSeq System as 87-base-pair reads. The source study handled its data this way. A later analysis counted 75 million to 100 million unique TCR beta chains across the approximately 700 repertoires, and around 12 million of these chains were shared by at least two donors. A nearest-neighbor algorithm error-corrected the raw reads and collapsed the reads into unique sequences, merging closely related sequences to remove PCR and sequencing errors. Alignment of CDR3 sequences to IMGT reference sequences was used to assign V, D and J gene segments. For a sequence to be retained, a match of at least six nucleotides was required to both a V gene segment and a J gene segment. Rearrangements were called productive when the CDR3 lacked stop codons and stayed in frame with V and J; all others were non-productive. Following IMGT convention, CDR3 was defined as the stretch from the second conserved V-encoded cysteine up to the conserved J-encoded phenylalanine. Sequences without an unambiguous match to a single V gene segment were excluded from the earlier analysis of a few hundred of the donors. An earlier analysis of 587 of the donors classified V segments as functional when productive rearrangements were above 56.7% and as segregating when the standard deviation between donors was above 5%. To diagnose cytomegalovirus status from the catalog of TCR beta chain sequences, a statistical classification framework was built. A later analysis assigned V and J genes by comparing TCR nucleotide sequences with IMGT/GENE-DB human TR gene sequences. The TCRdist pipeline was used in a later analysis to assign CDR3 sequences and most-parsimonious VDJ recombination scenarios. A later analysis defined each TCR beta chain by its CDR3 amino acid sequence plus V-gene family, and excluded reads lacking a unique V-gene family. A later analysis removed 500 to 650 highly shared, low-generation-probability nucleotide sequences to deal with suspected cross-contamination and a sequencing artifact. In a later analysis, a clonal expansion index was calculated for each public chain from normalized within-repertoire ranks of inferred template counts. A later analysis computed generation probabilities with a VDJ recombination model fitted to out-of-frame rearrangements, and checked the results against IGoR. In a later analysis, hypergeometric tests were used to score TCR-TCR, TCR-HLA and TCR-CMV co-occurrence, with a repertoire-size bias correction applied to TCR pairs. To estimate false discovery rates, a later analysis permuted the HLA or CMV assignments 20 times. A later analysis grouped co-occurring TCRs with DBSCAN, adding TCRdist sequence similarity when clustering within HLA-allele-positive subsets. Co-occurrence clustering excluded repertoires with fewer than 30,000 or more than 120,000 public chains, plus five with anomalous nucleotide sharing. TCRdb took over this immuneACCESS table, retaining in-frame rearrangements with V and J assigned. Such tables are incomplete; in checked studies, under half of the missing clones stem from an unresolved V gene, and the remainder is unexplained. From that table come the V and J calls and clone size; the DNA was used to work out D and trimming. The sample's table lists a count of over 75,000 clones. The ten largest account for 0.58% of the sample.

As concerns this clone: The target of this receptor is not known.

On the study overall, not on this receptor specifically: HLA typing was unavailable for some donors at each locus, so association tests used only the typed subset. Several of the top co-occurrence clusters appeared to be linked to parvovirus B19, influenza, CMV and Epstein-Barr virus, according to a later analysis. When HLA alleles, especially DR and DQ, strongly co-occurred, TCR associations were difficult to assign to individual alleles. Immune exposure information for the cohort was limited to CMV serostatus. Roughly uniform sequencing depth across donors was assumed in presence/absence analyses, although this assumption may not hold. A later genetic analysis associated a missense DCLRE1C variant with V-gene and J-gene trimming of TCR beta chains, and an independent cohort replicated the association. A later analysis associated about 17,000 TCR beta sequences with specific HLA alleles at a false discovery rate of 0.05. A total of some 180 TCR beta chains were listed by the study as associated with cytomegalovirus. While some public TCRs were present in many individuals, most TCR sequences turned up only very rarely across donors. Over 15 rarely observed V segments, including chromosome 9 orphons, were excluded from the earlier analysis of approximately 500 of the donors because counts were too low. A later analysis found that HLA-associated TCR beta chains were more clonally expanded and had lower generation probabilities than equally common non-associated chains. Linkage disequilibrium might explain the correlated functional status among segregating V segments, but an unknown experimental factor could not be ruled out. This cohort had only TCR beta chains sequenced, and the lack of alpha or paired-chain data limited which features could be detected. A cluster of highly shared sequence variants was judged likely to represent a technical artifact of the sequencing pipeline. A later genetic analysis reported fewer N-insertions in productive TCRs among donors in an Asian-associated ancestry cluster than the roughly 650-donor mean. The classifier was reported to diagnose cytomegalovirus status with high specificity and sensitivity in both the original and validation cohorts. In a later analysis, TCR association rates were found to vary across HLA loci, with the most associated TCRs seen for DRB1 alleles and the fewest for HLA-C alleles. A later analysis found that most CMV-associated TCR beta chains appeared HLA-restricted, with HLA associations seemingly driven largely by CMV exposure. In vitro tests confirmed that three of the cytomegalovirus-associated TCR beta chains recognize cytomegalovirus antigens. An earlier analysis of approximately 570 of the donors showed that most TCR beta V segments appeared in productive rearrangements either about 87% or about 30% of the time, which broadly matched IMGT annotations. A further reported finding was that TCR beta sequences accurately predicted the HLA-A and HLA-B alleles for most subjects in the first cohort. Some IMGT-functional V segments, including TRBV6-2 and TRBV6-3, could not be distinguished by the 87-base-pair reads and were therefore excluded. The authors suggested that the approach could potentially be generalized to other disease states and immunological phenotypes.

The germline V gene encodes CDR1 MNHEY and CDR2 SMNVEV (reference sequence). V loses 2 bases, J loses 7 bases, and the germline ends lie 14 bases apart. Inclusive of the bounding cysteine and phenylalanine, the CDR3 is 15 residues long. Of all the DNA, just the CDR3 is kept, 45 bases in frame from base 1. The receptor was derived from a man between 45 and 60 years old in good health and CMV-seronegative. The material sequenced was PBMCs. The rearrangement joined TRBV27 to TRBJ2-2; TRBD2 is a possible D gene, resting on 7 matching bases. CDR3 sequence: CASSLIRGANGELFF. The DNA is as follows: TGTGCCAGCAGTTTAATCCGGGGGGCAAACGGGGAGCTGTTTTTT.